The 5 T cell receptor beta chains below come from one sample, sequenced in a study of shared clonotypes between healthy human individuals. The table came from immunoSEQ multiplex PCR; TCRdb's copy has only in-frame clones and leaves some out. Here the sample spans 780,000 or so clones, roughly two thirds being singletons. The sample comprised memory CD4+ T cells sorted from blood. The subset here: CD45RA-negative fraction. These TCRs come from a woman aged 25 to 45 in good health.

The chain links TRBV5-8 to TRBJ2-7, with 9 bases lining up with TRBD2. J gave up 6 bases and V 5 bases, and 12 bases lay outside the gene matches. The germline CDR1 and CDR2 sequences are SGHTS and YDEGEE. CDR3 length: 15 amino acids. The CDR3 protein is CASRGRLAGPGEQYF. As DNA, the CDR3 is TGTGCCAGCAGGGGAAGGCTAGCGGGACCCGGCGAGCAGTACTTC.

V gene TRBV5-8 combines with J gene TRBJ2-7; 7 nucleotides align to TRBD2. In germline, CDR1 is SGHTS, CDR2 YDEGEE. This CDR3 is 16 amino acids long. V was clipped by 4 bases and J by 2 bases; unmatched bases: 12. DNA of the CDR3: TGTGCCAGCAGCCCGCGGGGGACGGGGGGTACCTACGAGCAGTACTTC. Protein product: CASSPRGTGGTYEQYF.

Details on this clone: In the same sample, other DNA sequences code for this CDR3. The rearrangement uses TRBV19 and TRBJ2-3; 9 bases line up with TRBD1. Trimming at V came to 4 bases and at J to 0 bases, leaving 2 bases not matched to a gene. Per germline, CDR1 LNHDA and CDR2 SQIVND (reference sequence). CDR3 length: 15 residues. Here the CDR3 DNA reads TGTGCCAGTAGTACCGGACAGGGGAGCACAGATACGCAGTATTTT. It codes for CASSTGQGSTDTQYF.

The chain links TRBV27 to TRBJ2-3; unclear D gene. The V end was cut by 0 bases, the J end by 2 bases, with 6 bases between. CDR1 and CDR2 from the germline V gene are MNHEY and SMNVEV (reference sequence). The CDR3 contains 14 residues. CDR3 in DNA: TGTGCCAGCAGTTTATCTGCCGCCACAGATACGCAGTATTTT. This encodes CASSLSAATDTQYF.

Points on this clone: In the same sample, other DNA sequences code for this CDR3. The J gene is TRBJ1-2, the V gene TRBV28; D is unclear. With 5 bases removed from V and 0 bases from J, the gap between germline ends came to 4 bases. Per the germline V gene, CDR1 is MDHEN and CDR2 is SYDVKM. The CDR3 is 12 residues long. CDR3 region: CASSTSNYGYTF. In DNA, the CDR3 is TGTGCCAGCAGTACTTCTAACTATGGCTACACCTTC.